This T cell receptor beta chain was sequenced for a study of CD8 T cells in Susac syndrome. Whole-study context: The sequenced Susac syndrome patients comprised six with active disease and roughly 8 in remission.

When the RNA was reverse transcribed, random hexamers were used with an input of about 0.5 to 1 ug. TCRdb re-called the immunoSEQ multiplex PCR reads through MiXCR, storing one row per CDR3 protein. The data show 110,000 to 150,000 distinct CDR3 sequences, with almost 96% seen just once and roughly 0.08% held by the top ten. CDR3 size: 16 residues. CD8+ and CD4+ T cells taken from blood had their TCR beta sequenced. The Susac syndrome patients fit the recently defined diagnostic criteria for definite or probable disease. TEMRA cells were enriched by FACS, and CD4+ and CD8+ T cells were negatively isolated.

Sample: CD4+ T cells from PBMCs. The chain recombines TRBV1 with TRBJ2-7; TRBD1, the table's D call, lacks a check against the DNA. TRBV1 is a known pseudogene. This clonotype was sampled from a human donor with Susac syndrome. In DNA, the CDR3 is TGCACCAGCAGCCAAGGGTTGACAGGGCCCTCCTACGAGCAGTACTTC. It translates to CTSSQGLTGPSYEQYF.